The clone carrying this TCR beta chain has a handful of counts. Its antigen is undetermined. These data originate in a study of shared clonotypes between healthy human individuals. Study findings and constraints: Only blood was sampled, and tissue TCR repertoires likely differ from blood ones. Represented diversity (both genetic and exposure-history) was limited by the small number of donors.

Germline V lookup: CDR1 SGHRS, CDR2 YFSETQ. V lost 2 bases and J lost 11; bases outside the gene matches: 14. The CDR3 has 15 amino acids. TCRdb keeps only in-frame clones here, not all; method: immunoSEQ multiplex PCR. The sample has under 600,000 clones, about three quarters seen once. This sequence joins TRBV5-1 and TRBJ1-1; 8 nucleotides agree with TRBD1. The source is a woman aged 40 to 55 in good health. Some clones in this sample may be carry-over from other donors' samples. Material: PBMCs. The CDR3 here is CASSLTMSAGGEAFF. The CDR3 DNA reads TGCGCCAGCAGCTTAACAATGTCGGCAGGGGGCGAGGCTTTCTTT.